Sequencing of this T cell receptor (beta chain) was carried out in a study of blood T cell repertoires in COVID-19. Looking at the study overall: Researchers got acute and convalescent COVID-19 samples from the United States, Italy and Spain. Sources were T cells, B-cell-depleted T cells, or PBMCs; the material itself was cDNA or gDNA.

The CDR3 spans 16 residues. Germline CDR1 is SEHNR and CDR2 is FQNEAQ (reference sequence). The ends lost 1 base at V and 3 bases at J; junction bases unmatched: 6. In its sample, this clone was seen a few times. Per the original methods: The authors estimated nucleated cell counts from reference gene primer amplification. Sequenced by immunoSEQ multiplex PCR; TCRdb stores in-frame clones only, minus some. V and J calls and clone size are copied from that table; D and trimming were computed from the DNA. The sample lists more than 110,000 clones, roughly 86% seen once, with approximately 10% in the top ten.

The sequencing input was peripheral blood. The TCR originated in a man aged 45 to 65 with active or convalescent COVID-19. The genes are TRBV7-9 and TRBJ2-1; TRBD2 aligns across 7 bases. As DNA, the CDR3 is TGTGCCAGCAGCTTAGAGGCGGGAGCTGTCTACAATGAGCAGTTCTTC. It yields the protein CASSLEAGAVYNEQFF.